Presented here are 11 T cell receptor beta chains from one specimen sequenced in a study of T cells after yellow fever vaccination. TCRdb redid the calling of the 5' RACE reads with MiXCR, one entry per CDR3 protein. The sample yields about 94,000 distinct CDR3 sequences, under 9% seen once. Sequences were derived from CD8+ T cells not binding an NS4B(214-222) dextramer, sorted from PBMCs, sampled around 14 days after the first yellow fever vaccination. Every receptor here comes from a man between 18 and 35 years old who received the YFV17D yellow fever vaccine.

In its sample, this clonotype was seen a few times. The chain joins TRBV4-3 to TRBJ1-5; D ambiguous. Looked up from germline, CDR1 is LGHNA and CDR2 is YSLEER. This CDR3 region has 15 residues. Between the trimmed V and J ends, which lost 0 bases and 4 bases, there was a span of 10 bases. The CDR3 DNA sequence: TGCGCCAGCAGCCAAGATTCGGGGAGGAATCAGCCCCAGCATTTT. Translating it yields CASSQDSGRNQPQHF.

The sample holds a few counts of this clonotype. The rearrangement uses TRBV19 and TRBJ1-1; TRBD1 agrees at 9 bases. Germline V gives CDR1 LNHDA, CDR2 SQIVND (reference sequence). V was clipped by 8 bases and J by 7 bases; unmatched bases: 11. This CDR3 has 14 residues. The CDR3 DNA is TGTGCCAGTGGAACCGGGACAGGGTATGGTGAAGCTTTCTTT. Amino acid sequence: CASGTGTGYGEAFF.

This sequence joins TRBV4-3 and TRBJ2-2; a weak D match, TRBD2 (6 bases). Trimming took off 4 bases at V and 7 bases at J, with 13 bases between the two ends. The CDR3 runs 14 residues. Per the germline V gene, CDR1 is LGHNA and CDR2 is YSLEER. CDR3 coding DNA: TGCGCCAGCAGCCTCCGGGGGTCCCACGGGGAGCTGTTTTTT. Amino acid sequence: CASSLRGSHGELFF.

The chain recombines TRBV12-3 or TRBV12-4 with TRBJ2-5; D is undetermined. The CDR3 sequence is 15 residues long. With 5 bases removed from V and 1 base from J, the gap between germline ends came to 14 bases. CDR3 in DNA: TGTGCCAGCAGTCCGAGGTTCCCACCCCAAGAGACCCAGTACTTC. Translating it yields CASSPRFPPQETQYF.

The genes are TRBV4-1 and TRBJ1-5; 8 nucleotides line up with TRBD1. V was clipped by 4 bases and J by 4 bases; unmatched bases: 6. The CDR3 has 15 residues. Germline V gene data show CDR1 as MGHRA and CDR2 as YSYEKL. The CDR3 loop reads CASSRRTGNNQPQHF. CDR3 coding DNA: TGCGCCAGCAGCCGTCGGACAGGGAATAATCAGCCCCAGCATTTT.

The V gene is TRBV20-1, the J gene TRBJ2-7; 7 bases map to TRBD1. The V gene's germline CDR1 is DFQATT and CDR2 SNEGSKA (reference sequence). CDR3 size: 13 residues. J was trimmed by 2 bases and V by 5 bases; bases with no gene match: 6. The CDR3 nucleotides read TGCAGTGCTCCCCTGACAGGGCCCTACGAGCAGTACTTC. This encodes CSAPLTGPYEQYF.

This clonotype occurred many times. This chain connects TRBV29-1 to TRBJ2-1, with D perhaps matching TRBD1 (6 bases). The germline V gene encodes CDR1 SQVTM and CDR2 ANQGSEA. V gave up 8 bases and J gave up 5 bases, with 13 bases separating them. The CDR3 runs 12 residues. CDR3 protein: CSSGDMNNEQFF. Written as DNA, the CDR3 is TGCAGCTCCGGGGACATGAACAATGAGCAGTTCTTC.

This clonotype came up many times. V gene TRBV12-3 or TRBV12-4 combines with J gene TRBJ2-7, with D perhaps matching TRBD1 (5 bases). With 6 bases removed from V and 8 bases from J, the gap between germline ends came to 14 bases. This CDR3 comprises 12 residues. CDR3 bases: TGTGCCAGCAGCATCGACAGCTTCAAGCAGTACTTC. Its protein product is CASSIDSFKQYF.

This clonotype was detected only a few times. The chain has TRBV29-1 and TRBJ2-1; 8 bases align to TRBD2. After removal of 4 bases from V and 0 bases from J, the junction contained 5 bases not matched to a gene. CDR1 and CDR2 from the germline V gene are SQVTM and ANQGSEA. CDR3 length: 15 residues. The CDR3 DNA sequence: TGCAGCGTTGTCGGGCGGGGGGACTCCTACAATGAGCAGTTCTTC. It specifies CSVVGRGDSYNEQFF.

This clonotype was found many times. The rearrangement links TRBV7-8 to TRBJ2-2, with D possibly matching TRBD1 (5 bases). Germline CDR1 SGHVS, CDR2 FQNEAQ. Trimming left V 3 bases short and J 0 bases short, with 11 bases between. CDR3 length equals 16 residues. CDR3 nucleotides: TGTGCCAGCAGCTTGGGGCAGGGATCGAACACCGGGGAGCTGTTTTTT. Translating it yields CASSLGQGSNTGELFF.

This clonotype has more than one count but fewer than ten. The chain uses TRBV28 and TRBJ2-5; D uncertain. Per the germline V gene, CDR1 is MDHEN and CDR2 is SYDVKM. There are 14 residues in the CDR3. V was pared by 3 bases and J by 4 bases, with 12 bases between. CDR3 DNA: TGTGCCAGCAGTTTCCCCCACTTAGGAGAGACCCAGTACTTC. Translating it yields CASSFPHLGETQYF.